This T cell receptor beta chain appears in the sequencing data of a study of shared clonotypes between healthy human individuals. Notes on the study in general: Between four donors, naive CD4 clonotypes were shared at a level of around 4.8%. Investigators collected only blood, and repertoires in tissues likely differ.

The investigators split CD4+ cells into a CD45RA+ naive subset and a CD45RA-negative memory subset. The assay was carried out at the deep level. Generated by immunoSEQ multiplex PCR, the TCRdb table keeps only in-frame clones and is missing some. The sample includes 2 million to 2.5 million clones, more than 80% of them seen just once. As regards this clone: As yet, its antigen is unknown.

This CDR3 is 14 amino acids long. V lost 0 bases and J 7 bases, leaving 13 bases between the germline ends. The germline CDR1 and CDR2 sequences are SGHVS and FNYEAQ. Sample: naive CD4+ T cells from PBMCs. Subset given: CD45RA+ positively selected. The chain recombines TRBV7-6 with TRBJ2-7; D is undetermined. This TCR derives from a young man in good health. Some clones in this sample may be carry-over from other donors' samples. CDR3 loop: CASSLALTAREQYF. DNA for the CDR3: TGTGCCAGCAGCTTAGCGTTGACGGCGAGGGAGCAGTACTTC.